This T cell receptor (beta chain) was obtained from a study of siplizumab effects on memory and regulatory T cells. General study findings and limits: Memory cells seemed less diverse than naive T cells, which seemed major alloresponse contributors. Siplizumab produced a significant reduction in alloreactive sequences that were traceable to unstimulated CD4+ memory cells. Where siplizumab was present, mappable alloreactive CD4+ clones averaged approximately 66% Treg-derived, compared with 25% to 30% in controls.

The assay was immunoSEQ multiplex PCR, and TCRdb's table has in-frame clones only and misses some. This sample has some 110,000 clones; 85% to 95% occur once, and the top ten carry 0.55% to 0.7%. About this clone: Its specificity is not known.

The sequenced sample was Tregs sorted from blood. The source of this sequence is a human donor in good health.

The CDR3 sequence: CASRIGTGISYEQYF. The CDR3, as DNA: TGTGCCAGCAGGATTGGGACAGGGATATCCTACGAGCAGTACTTC. This chain links TRBV27 with TRBJ2-7; 9 nucleotides line up with TRBD1. Germline V gene sequence: CDR1 MNHEY, CDR2 SMNVEV (reference sequence). The CDR3 length is 15 residues. After removal of 6 bases from V and 1 base from J, the junction contained 7 bases not matched to a gene.